The 9 T cell receptor beta chains in this list originate from one sample, sequenced in a study of blood T cell repertoires in COVID-19. Here immunoSEQ multiplex PCR was the method, and the copy in TCRdb shows in-frame clones only, minus some. The table lists 250,000 to 300,000 clones, roughly nine tenths of them singletons, with 3.6% in the top ten. Sequenced material: peripheral blood. The receptors originated from a man in his late teens or twenties with active or convalescent COVID-19.

This clone was recorded only once. One end of the junction does not line up with germline, which may come from a read error. The rearrangement uses TRBV11-2 and TRBJ2-3; perhaps TRBD1 as D (6 bases). CDR3 length equals 17 residues. Looked up from germline, CDR1 is SGHAT and CDR2 is FQNNGV. In DNA form, the CDR3 reads TGTGCCAGCCGCGCAGGGGTCGGCTCCCTCAGCATAGATACGCAGTATTTT. It codes for CASRAGVGSLSIDTQYF.

The J gene is TRBJ1-2, the V gene TRBV25-1; the D is unclear. The V gene lost 6 bases and the J gene lost 5 bases, with 10 bases spanning the gap. This CDR3 has 12 amino acids. CDR1 and CDR2 (germline): MGHDK, SYGVNS. The CDR3 loop is CASRAGEYGYTF. CDR3 nucleotides: TGTGCCAGCAGAGCCGGGGAATATGGCTACACCTTC.

The V call is TRBV3-1 (or the pseudogene TRBV3-2), the J call TRBJ2-3; tentatively, D is TRBD2 (5 bases). This CDR3 has 14 amino acids. Trimming cost V 8 bases and J 4 bases, with 16 bases left between them. Germline V gene lookup returns CDR1 LGHDT and CDR2 YNNKEL (reference sequence). Here the CDR3 reads CASSLRGSSDTQYF. The DNA for the CDR3 is TGTGCCAGCTCCCTTAGAGGGAGCTCAGATACGCAGTATTTT.

This clone was observed many times. The V call is TRBV7-9, the J call TRBJ1-3; TRBD1 matches at 10 bases. Germline V gene sequence: CDR1 SEHNR, CDR2 FQNEAQ (reference sequence). Unmatched junction bases numbered 2, after V lost 4 bases and J lost 2 bases. This CDR3 has 15 amino acids. CDR3 DNA: TGTGCCAGCAGCTGGGGACAGGGGACTGGAAACACCATATATTTT. Residues: CASSWGQGTGNTIYF.

DNA for the CDR3: TGTGCCAGCAGCCGGGGGAATCAGCCCCAGCATTTT. Residues: CASSRGNQPQHF. J is TRBJ1-5 and V is TRBV5-6, with a weak D call TRBD1 (5 bases). The CDR3 covers 12 residues. V was pared by 4 bases and J by 4 bases, with 6 bases between. The germline gives CDR1 SGHDT, CDR2 YYEEEE.

The sample holds one count of this clone. The chain has TRBV28 and TRBJ1-5; D may be TRBD1 (5 bases). Germline CDR1 is MDHEN and CDR2 is SYDVKM. V was shortened by 3 bases and J by 6 bases, with 9 bases between the two germline ends. CDR3 length equals 13 residues. The CDR3 DNA sequence: TGTGCCAGCAGTTTTGTCGGGGGTCAGCCCCAGCATTTT. Translating gives CASSFVGGQPQHF. Full variable domain (outside the CDR3, taken from reference TRBV28 and TRBJ1-5): DVKVTQSSRYLVKRTGEKVFLECVQDMDHENMFWYRQDPGLGLRLIYFSYDVKMKEKGDIPEGYSVSREKKERFSLILESASTNQTSMYLCASSFVGGQPQHFGDGTRLSIL.

The CDR3: CAWDREAPNTEAFF. The DNA for the CDR3 is TGTGCCTGGGACAGGGAAGCGCCGAACACTGAAGCTTTCTTT. The V gene is TRBV30, the J gene TRBJ1-1; 7 positions match TRBD1. V lost 5 bases, J lost 1 base, and 7 bases stayed unmatched. This CDR3 contains 14 residues. Germline assignment: CDR1 GTSNPN and CDR2 SVGIG (reference sequence).

This rearrangement joins TRBV11-2 to TRBJ1-4, with TRBD1 matching over 7 bases. The CDR3 spans 16 residues. CDR1 SGHAT and CDR2 FQNNGV come from the germline V gene. The V gene end was trimmed by 1 base and the J gene end by 4 bases; junction bases not matched to a gene: 6. CDR3 region: CASSLVWGTVNEKLFF. DNA for the CDR3: TGTGCCAGCAGCTTAGTATGGGGGACAGTTAATGAAAAACTGTTTTTT.

The V call is TRBV10-3, the J call TRBJ2-1; 7 nucleotides match TRBD2. V lost 7 bases to trimming and J lost 1 base; unmatched junction nucleotides: 4. This CDR3 comprises 14 residues. Per germline, CDR1 ENHRY and CDR2 SYGVKD. This CDR3 reads CAIKVSGSYNEQFF. In DNA, the CDR3 is TGTGCCATCAAGGTTAGCGGGTCCTACAATGAGCAGTTCTTC.